This entry features one T cell receptor (beta chain) sequence. As yet, its antigen is unknown. Germline V gene lookup returns CDR1 LNHDA and CDR2 SQIVND (reference sequence). The CDR3 sequence is 13 residues long. V lost 8 bases and J 5 bases, leaving 13 bases between the germline ends. TCRdb recomputed calls from the 5' RACE reads with MiXCR, one row per CDR3 protein. The data show about 80,000 distinct CDR3 sequences, with about 11% seen just once and 4% to 5% held by the top ten. This sample stems from a study of early T cells in non-severe SARS-CoV-2 infection. Overall study: Whole-blood bulk RNA, unsorted, was sequenced, and chains were unpaired. Overall study findings and caveats: VDJdb matches were skewed toward anti-spike CD8 T cell responses.

This TCR came from an adult who was a healthcare worker with PCR-confirmed SARS-CoV-2 infection or an uninfected control (not recorded which). Sample: whole blood. The chain uses TRBV19 and TRBJ2-1, with D possibly being TRBD1 or TRBD2 (6 bases each). The CDR3 reads CASARGDHNEQFF. CDR3 nucleotide sequence: TGTGCCAGTGCTAGGGGGGACCACAATGAGCAGTTCTTC.